Below, one T cell receptor beta chain is given with its context. TCRdb reanalysed the PCR reads using MiXCR and keeps one entry per CDR3 protein. The sample consists of some 3,400 distinct CDR3 sequences, about 62% of them appearing once. Germline V gene sequence: CDR1 MRHNA, CDR2 SNTAGT. J was trimmed by 4 bases and V by 3 bases; bases with no gene match: 3. CDR3 size: 16 residues. This entry comes from a study of CD4 and CD8 cells across lung adenocarcinoma regions. The patients had localized lung adenocarcinoma, a non-small cell subtype. The clonotype comes from a female donor with lung adenocarcinoma. The CD4 and CD8 labels of this study may be unreliable. The source material was CD8+ T cells from the margin of a lung tumor. The V and J genes are TRBV6-4 and TRBJ2-1; 13 bases match TRBD2. For the CDR3, the DNA is TGTGCCAGCAGTGAATTGGGACTAGCGGGATACAATGAGCAGTTCTTC. Its protein is CASSELGLAGYNEQFF.